The present entry profiles one TCR beta chain with its context. This sample is drawn from a study of cytomegalovirus exposure and HLA in healthy donors. CDR1 and CDR2 (germline): MGHRA, YSYEKL. This CDR3 contains 16 residues. Researchers ran the PCR with 60 Vbeta and 13 Jbeta primers. The repertoire was sequenced with immunoSEQ multiplex PCR; TCRdb's copy has only in-frame clones and lacks some. Of 150,000 to 200,000 clones in the sample, approximately 86% were seen once. The sequence was obtained from a woman aged 18 to 35 in good health and CMV-seronegative. This chain joins TRBV4-1 and TRBJ2-5; 9 bases are shared with TRBD1. Judging by the DNA end, TRBJ2-7 fits better; the J call may be wrong. The sample was PBMCs. CDR3 residues: CASSQAGQGGTYEQYF. CDR3 nucleotide sequence: TGCGCCAGCAGCCAGGCGGGACAGGGAGGAACCTACGAGCAGTACTTC.